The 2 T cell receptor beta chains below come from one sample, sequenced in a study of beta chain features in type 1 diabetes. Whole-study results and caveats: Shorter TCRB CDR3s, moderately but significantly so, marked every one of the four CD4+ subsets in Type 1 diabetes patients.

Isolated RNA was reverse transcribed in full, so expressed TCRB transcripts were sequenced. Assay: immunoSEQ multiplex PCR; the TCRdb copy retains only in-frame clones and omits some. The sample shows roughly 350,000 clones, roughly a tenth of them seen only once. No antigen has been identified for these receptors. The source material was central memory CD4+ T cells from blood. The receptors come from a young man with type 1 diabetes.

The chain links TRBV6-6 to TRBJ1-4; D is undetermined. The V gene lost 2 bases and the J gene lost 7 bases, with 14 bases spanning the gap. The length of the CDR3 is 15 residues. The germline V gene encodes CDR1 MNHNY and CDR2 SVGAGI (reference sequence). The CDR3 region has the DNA TGTGCCAGCAGTTACGTTCCAGACTCCCTTGAAAAACTGTTTTTT. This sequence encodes CASSYVPDSLEKLFF.

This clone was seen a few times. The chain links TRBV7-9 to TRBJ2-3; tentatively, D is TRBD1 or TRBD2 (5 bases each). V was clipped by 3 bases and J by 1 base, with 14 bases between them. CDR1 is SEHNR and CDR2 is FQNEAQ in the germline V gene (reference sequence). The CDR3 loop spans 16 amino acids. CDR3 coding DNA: TGTGCCAGCAGCTTTGGGGGTCCCTTCGGCACAGATACGCAGTATTTT. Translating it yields CASSFGGPFGTDTQYF. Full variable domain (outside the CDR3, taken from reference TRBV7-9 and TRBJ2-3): DTGVSQNPRHKITKRGQNVTFRCDPISEHNRLYWYRQTLGQGPEFLTYFQNEAQLEKSRLLSDRFSAERPKGSFSTLEIQRTEQGDSAMYLCASSFGGPFGTDTQYFGPGTRLTVL.